Listed below are T cell receptor beta chains from one sample, sequenced in a study of shared clonotypes between healthy human individuals. The assay was immunoSEQ multiplex PCR, and TCRdb's table has in-frame clones only and misses some. The data show 2 million to 3 million clones, with roughly 93% seen just once and 0.36% held by the top ten. Sequences were obtained from naive CD4+ T cells from PBMCs. The receptors were sampled from a man aged 18 to 30 in good health. Some clones in this sample may be carry-over from other donors' samples. The CDR3 runs from the conserved cysteine through the conserved F or W. D genes are given only for firm matches. Clone size is not always given. Where it is, it says once, few, many or a class for expanded clones.

v_gene: TRBV18
j_gene: TRBJ1-4
d_gene: -
abundance: -
CDR3aa: CASSPGLGTESF
CDR3nt: TGTGCCAGCTCACCTGGTCTCGGGACGGAAAGTTTT

v_gene: TRBV5-1
j_gene: TRBJ2-2
d_gene: TRBD2
abundance: -
CDR3aa: CAKRAGVTGELFF
CDR3nt: TGCGCTAAGCGGGCGGGAGTGACCGGGGAGCTGTTTTTT

v_gene: TRBV7-9
j_gene: TRBJ2-7
d_gene: -
abundance: -
CDR3aa: CASSRGSSYEQYF
CDR3nt: TGTGCCAGCAGTAGAGGGAGCTCCTACGAGCAGTACTTC

v_gene: TRBV7-2
j_gene: TRBJ2-1
d_gene: TRBD2
abundance: -
CDR3aa: CASSLLAGAHNEQFF
CDR3nt: TGTGCCAGCAGCCTGCTAGCGGGAGCCCACAATGAGCAGTTCTTC

v_gene: TRBV6-1
j_gene: TRBJ2-7
d_gene: -
abundance: few
CDR3aa: CATNGWGTYEQYF
CDR3nt: TGTGCCACCAATGGTTGGGGAACCTACGAGCAGTACTTC

v_gene: TRBV30
j_gene: TRBJ2-1
d_gene: -
abundance: -
CDR3aa: CAWSVPGHLGDNEQFF
CDR3nt: TGTGCCTGGAGTGTACCGGGCCACCTCGGCGACAATGAGCAGTTCTTC

v_gene: TRBV6-5
j_gene: TRBJ2-3
d_gene: TRBD1
abundance: -
CDR3aa: CASSYRTGGSDTQYF
CDR3nt: TGTGCCAGCAGCTACCGGACAGGGGGTTCAGATACGCAGTATTTT

v_gene: TRBV28
j_gene: TRBJ2-3
d_gene: -
abundance: once
CDR3aa: CASSLSNQQDTQYF
CDR3nt: TGTGCCAGCAGTTTATCAAATCAACAGGATACGCAGTATTTT

v_gene: TRBV7-2
j_gene: TRBJ2-5
d_gene: -
abundance: -
CDR3aa: CASSWSGALRGLETQYF
CDR3nt: TGTGCCAGCAGCTGGTCGGGGGCTCTAAGGGGCTTAGAGACCCAGTACTTC

v_gene: TRBV6-6
j_gene: TRBJ1-2
d_gene: TRBD1
abundance: -
CDR3aa: CASTQGQGGYGYTF
CDR3nt: TGTGCCAGCACCCAAGGTCAGGGGGGGTATGGCTACACCTTC

v_gene: TRBV28
j_gene: TRBJ2-7
d_gene: -
abundance: -
CDR3aa: CASSLVGGTNYEQYF
CDR3nt: TGTGCCAGCAGTCTAGTAGGGGGGACCAACTACGAGCAGTACTTC

v_gene: TRBV7-2
j_gene: TRBJ2-3
d_gene: TRBD2
abundance: -
CDR3aa: CASSSRTSWFFTDTQYF
CDR3nt: TGTGCCAGCAGCTCCCGGACTAGCTGGTTTTTCACAGATACGCAGTATTTT

v_gene: TRBV25-1
j_gene: TRBJ2-7
d_gene: -
abundance: -
CDR3aa: CASTRTVPPYEQYF
CDR3nt: TGTGCCAGCACCCGGACAGTGCCACCCTACGAGCAGTACTTC

v_gene: TRBV28
j_gene: TRBJ1-2
d_gene: TRBD1
abundance: -
CDR3aa: CASSLSGTGRLYGYTF
CDR3nt: TGTGCCAGCAGTTTATCCGGGACAGGGCGACTTTATGGCTACACCTTC

v_gene: TRBV28
j_gene: TRBJ1-2
d_gene: -
abundance: -
CDR3aa: CASRPGTSYGYTF
CDR3nt: TGTGCCAGCAGGCCCGGGACAAGCTATGGCTACACCTTC

v_gene: TRBV11-2
j_gene: TRBJ1-3
d_gene: -
abundance: -
CDR3aa: CASSLRGEGNTIYF
CDR3nt: TGTGCCAGCAGCTTACGTGGGGAGGGAAACACCATATATTTT

v_gene: TRBV6-5
j_gene: TRBJ2-7
d_gene: TRBD2
abundance: -
CDR3aa: CASRRLAGSYEQYF
CDR3nt: TGTGCCAGCAGAAGACTAGCGGGGTCCTACGAGCAGTACTTC

v_gene: TRBV19
j_gene: TRBJ2-4
d_gene: -
abundance: -
CDR3aa: CASSISALADIQYF
CDR3nt: TGTGCCAGTAGTATCTCGGCTTTGGCGGACATTCAGTACTTC

v_gene: TRBV7-2
j_gene: TRBJ1-2
d_gene: -
abundance: -
CDR3aa: CASSFQLFGYTF
CDR3nt: TGTGCCAGCAGCTTCCAGCTCTTTGGCTACACCTTC

v_gene: TRBV30
j_gene: TRBJ2-6
d_gene: -
abundance: -
CDR3aa: CAWSSGANVLTF
CDR3nt: TGTGCCTGGAGTTCTGGGGCCAACGTCCTGACTTTC

v_gene: TRBV28
j_gene: TRBJ2-7
d_gene: -
abundance: -
CDR3aa: CASCPPAGTYEQYF
CDR3nt: TGTGCCAGCTGTCCCCCAGCGGGCACCTACGAGCAGTACTTC

v_gene: TRBV2
j_gene: TRBJ2-5
d_gene: -
abundance: -
CDR3aa: CASSEIRDGTQYF
CDR3nt: TGTGCCAGCAGTGAGATCAGGGACGGGACCCAGTACTTC

v_gene: TRBV7-3
j_gene: TRBJ2-3
d_gene: TRBD2
abundance: -
CDR3aa: CASSLSSGAGEDTQYF
CDR3nt: TGTGCCAGCAGCCTCTCTAGCGGAGCTGGGGAAGATACGCAGTATTTT

v_gene: TRBV7-2
j_gene: TRBJ2-2
d_gene: -
abundance: -
CDR3aa: CASSLRGGRLTTGELFF
CDR3nt: TGTGCCAGCAGCTTACGGGGTGGCCGGCTAACCACCGGGGAGCTGTTTTTT

v_gene: TRBV7-9
j_gene: TRBJ1-4
d_gene: -
abundance: once
CDR3aa: CASSLGQGREKLFF
CDR3nt: TGTGCCAGCAGCTTAGGTCAGGGACGGGAAAAACTGTTTTTT

v_gene: TRBV19
j_gene: TRBJ2-2
d_gene: -
abundance: -
CDR3aa: CASSISTGELFF
CDR3nt: TGTGCCAGTAGTATAAGTACCGGGGAGCTGTTTTTT

v_gene: TRBV28
j_gene: TRBJ1-1
d_gene: -
abundance: -
CDR3aa: CASSLFPPPSTEAFF
CDR3nt: TGTGCCAGCAGTTTATTTCCGCCCCCTAGCACTGAAGCTTTCTTT

v_gene: TRBV2
j_gene: TRBJ1-5
d_gene: -
abundance: -
CDR3aa: CASSEMVSNQPQHF
CDR3nt: TGTGCCAGCAGTGAAATGGTCAGCAATCAGCCCCAGCATTTT

v_gene: TRBV29-1
j_gene: TRBJ1-5
d_gene: -
abundance: -
CDR3aa: CSVGGGGRRAPRVDQPQHF
CDR3nt: TGCAGCGTTGGTGGGGGGGGGAGAAGAGCCCCTAGGGTAGATCAGCCCCAGCATTTT

v_gene: TRBV29-1
j_gene: TRBJ1-2
d_gene: -
abundance: -
CDR3aa: CSVVGTSDDYGYTF
CDR3nt: TGCAGCGTTGTTGGGACATCGGATGACTATGGCTACACCTTC

v_gene: TRBV7-3
j_gene: TRBJ2-1
d_gene: -
abundance: -
CDR3aa: CASSLAGDNEQFF
CDR3nt: TGTGCCAGCAGCTTAGCAGGGGACAATGAGCAGTTCTTC

v_gene: TRBV28
j_gene: TRBJ2-2
d_gene: TRBD2
abundance: -
CDR3aa: CASSSLGLPNTGELFF
CDR3nt: TGTGCCAGCAGTTCTTTGGGACTACCGAACACCGGGGAGCTGTTTTTT

v_gene: TRBV10-1
j_gene: TRBJ2-7
d_gene: TRBD1
abundance: -
CDR3aa: CASSVGTGDSYEQYF
CDR3nt: TGCGCCAGCAGTGTGGGGACAGGGGACTCCTACGAGCAGTACTTC

v_gene: TRBV14
j_gene: TRBJ1-2
d_gene: -
abundance: -
CDR3aa: CASTGEGRQEVNYGYTF
CDR3nt: TGTGCCAGCACAGGAGAGGGAAGACAGGAAGTTAACTATGGCTACACCTTC

v_gene: TRBV14
j_gene: TRBJ2-3
d_gene: -
abundance: -
CDR3aa: CASSQVWASTQYF
CDR3nt: TGTGCCAGCAGCCAAGTCTGGGCTAGTACGCAGTATTTT

v_gene: TRBV21-1
j_gene: TRBJ2-7
d_gene: -
abundance: -
CDR3aa: CASSKGGFPREDREQYF
CDR3nt: TGTGCCAGCAGCAAAGGTGGGTTTCCGCGGGAGGACCGCGAGCAGTACTTC

v_gene: TRBV9
j_gene: TRBJ2-1
d_gene: TRBD2
abundance: -
CDR3aa: CASSVGFLAGGFNEQFF
CDR3nt: TGTGCCAGCAGCGTAGGCTTTCTAGCGGGAGGATTCAATGAGCAGTTCTTC

v_gene: TRBV5-1
j_gene: TRBJ2-2
d_gene: TRBD1
abundance: -
CDR3aa: CASSPPGQGSTGELFF
CDR3nt: TGCGCCAGCAGCCCCCCGGGACAGGGGAGCACCGGGGAGCTGTTTTTT

v_gene: TRBV6-5
j_gene: TRBJ1-4
d_gene: -
abundance: -
CDR3aa: CASSRRTVRNEKLFF
CDR3nt: TGTGCCAGCAGTAGACGGACAGTCAGAAATGAAAAACTGTTTTTT

v_gene: TRBV5-4
j_gene: TRBJ2-1
d_gene: -
abundance: -
CDR3aa: CASSSSERRDNEQFF
CDR3nt: TGTGCCAGCAGCTCCTCCGAGAGGCGAGACAATGAGCAGTTCTTC

v_gene: TRBV28
j_gene: TRBJ2-1
d_gene: -
abundance: -
CDR3aa: CASSLWTPNNEQFF
CDR3nt: TGTGCCAGCAGTTTATGGACTCCAAACAATGAGCAGTTCTTC

v_gene: TRBV19
j_gene: TRBJ2-7
d_gene: TRBD2
abundance: -
CDR3aa: CASSIAPSGSSEQYF
CDR3nt: TGTGCCAGTAGTATAGCCCCAAGCGGGAGTAGCGAGCAGTACTTC

v_gene: TRBV27
j_gene: TRBJ2-7
d_gene: -
abundance: -
CDR3aa: CASSLSKAVGVEQYF
CDR3nt: TGTGCCAGCAGTTTATCGAAGGCGGTAGGGGTCGAGCAGTACTTC

v_gene: TRBV18
j_gene: TRBJ1-5
d_gene: -
abundance: -
CDR3aa: CASSPDYGEPQPQHF
CDR3nt: TGTGCCAGCTCACCAGATTACGGGGAGCCTCAGCCCCAGCATTTT

v_gene: TRBV11-1
j_gene: TRBJ1-1
d_gene: -
abundance: -
CDR3aa: CASSLEPGNTEAFF
CDR3nt: TGTGCCAGCAGCTTAGAGCCAGGGAACACTGAAGCTTTCTTT

v_gene: TRBV28
j_gene: TRBJ2-5
d_gene: TRBD1
abundance: -
CDR3aa: CASSPPDRVVETQYF
CDR3nt: TGTGCCAGCAGTCCTCCGGACAGGGTGGTAGAGACCCAGTACTTC

v_gene: TRBV5-1
j_gene: TRBJ2-1
d_gene: TRBD2
abundance: -
CDR3aa: CASSSGGILAGGHTYNEQFF
CDR3nt: TGCGCCAGCAGCTCGGGGGGGATACTAGCGGGAGGCCACACCTACAATGAGCAGTTCTTC

v_gene: TRBV7-7
j_gene: TRBJ2-3
d_gene: -
abundance: -
CDR3aa: CASSLAPTDTQYF
CDR3nt: TGTGCCAGCAGCTTAGCCCCCACAGATACGCAGTATTTT